This record looks at one T cell receptor (beta chain) sequence and its context. Its antigen remains unknown. An end of the junction differs from the germline gene, which may be a read error. This entry belongs to a study of lymphopenia after photon versus proton radiotherapy. The protocol was immunoSEQ multiplex PCR, while the TCRdb copy is restricted to in-frame clones and leaves out a portion. The sample consists of roughly 23,000 clones, 92% of them appearing once. Study results and caveats: After the lymphocyte nadir, photon-treated repertoires showed oligoclonal expansion, especially of CD8+ Temra cells.

Per the germline V gene, CDR1 is LNHDA and CDR2 is SQIVND (reference sequence). The CDR3 loop spans 14 amino acids. V gene TRBV19 combines with J gene TRBJ2-3; 7 bases line up with TRBD1. Material: peripheral blood, obtained from a patient treated with proton-based radiotherapy. The clonotype comes from an older woman with pancreatic cancer. Some clones in this sample may be carry-over from other donors' samples. This CDR3 reads CASSPTGRTDTQYF. In DNA, the CDR3 is TGTGCCAGTAGTCCGACAGGGCGCACCGATACGCAGTATTTT.